The sequence of this T cell receptor beta chain was determined in a study of cytomegalovirus exposure and HLA in healthy donors. Trimming at V came to 4 bases and at J to 0 bases, leaving 6 bases not matched to a gene. The germline CDR1 and CDR2 sequences are SGHNT and YYREEE (reference sequence). The CDR3 is 15 residues long. It was with 60 Vbeta and 13 Jbeta primers that the PCR ran. The assay was immunoSEQ multiplex PCR, and TCRdb's table has in-frame clones only and misses some. This sample has approximately 170,000 clones; 65% to 75% occur once, and the top ten carry about 1.6%. The origin of this receptor is a girl aged 5 to 17 in good health and CMV-seronegative. The sequenced material came from PBMCs. This chain joins TRBV5-4 and TRBJ1-1; TRBD1 agrees at 7 bases. In DNA, the CDR3 is TGTGCCAGCAGCCAACCGGGACAGATGAACACTGAAGCTTTCTTT. Its protein product is CASSQPGQMNTEAFF.